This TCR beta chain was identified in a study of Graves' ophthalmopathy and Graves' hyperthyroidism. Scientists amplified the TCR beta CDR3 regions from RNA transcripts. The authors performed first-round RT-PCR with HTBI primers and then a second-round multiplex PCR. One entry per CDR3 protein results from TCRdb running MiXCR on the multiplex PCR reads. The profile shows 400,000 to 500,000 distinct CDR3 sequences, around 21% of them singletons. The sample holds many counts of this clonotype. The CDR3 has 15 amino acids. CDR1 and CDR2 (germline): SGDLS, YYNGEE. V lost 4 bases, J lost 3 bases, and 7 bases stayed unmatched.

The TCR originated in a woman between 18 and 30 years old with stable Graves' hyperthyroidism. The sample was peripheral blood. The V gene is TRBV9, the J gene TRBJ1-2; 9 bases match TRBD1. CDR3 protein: CASSLRDRADYGYTF. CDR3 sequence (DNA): TGTGCCAGCAGCCTCCGGGACAGGGCTGACTATGGCTACACCTTC.